This TCR beta chain was identified during a study of cytomegalovirus exposure and HLA in healthy donors. Comment on this clone: Its antigen is not known.

Whole-study results and caveats: Because they were indistinguishable, some V segments, including TRBV6-2 and TRBV6-3, were excluded.

Looked up from germline, CDR1 is MDHEN and CDR2 is SYDVKM. V was trimmed by 5 bases and J by 4 bases, leaving 8 bases between them. CDR3 length equals 12 residues. Primers included in the PCR were 60 Vbeta and 13 Jbeta primers. Clones were sequenced by immunoSEQ multiplex PCR, and TCRdb holds only the in-frame ones, with some missing. The sample carries over 120,000 clones, 80% recorded once. The V call is TRBV28, the J call TRBJ1-2; D is unresolved. Sequencing was performed on PBMCs. This TCR derives from a man in his forties in good health and CMV-seronegative. CDR3 coding DNA: TGTGCCAGCAGTCCGGGTTTCTATGGCTACACCTTC. It yields the protein CASSPGFYGYTF.